This T cell receptor (beta chain) emerged from a study of PD-1 blockade in classical Hodgkin lymphoma. Method: immunoSEQ multiplex PCR; TCRdb's copy keeps in-frame clones and lacks some. Here the sample spans about 110,000 clones, around 90% being singletons. Time point specified: cycle 4 day 1 (C4D1), after 5 to 7 weeks of nivolumab. All patients experienced relapse after autologous stem cell transplantation, and brentuximab vedotin exposure was variable. The CDR3 sequence is 15 residues long. Germline V gives CDR1 SGHVS, CDR2 FNYEAQ. The V end was cut by 1 base, the J end by 4 bases, with 14 bases between.

Sequenced material: peripheral blood mononuclear cells (PBMCs), taken before the fourth cycle of nivolumab. This TCR derives from a human donor with classical Hodgkin lymphoma. The rearrangement uses TRBV7-6 and TRBJ2-7, with D tentatively TRBD2 (6 bases). CDR3 DNA sequence: TGTGCCAGCAGCTTAGACCGGGGGTGGGTTTACGAGCAGTACTTC. Its protein product is CASSLDRGWVYEQYF. Supplemented by reference TRBV7-6 and TRBJ2-7, the full variable domain reads GAGVSQSPRYKVTKRGQDVALRCDPISGHVSLYWYRQALGQGPEFLTYFNYEAQQDKSGLPNDRFSAERPEGSISTLTIQRTEQRDSAMYRCASSLDRGWVYEQYFGPGTRLTVT.